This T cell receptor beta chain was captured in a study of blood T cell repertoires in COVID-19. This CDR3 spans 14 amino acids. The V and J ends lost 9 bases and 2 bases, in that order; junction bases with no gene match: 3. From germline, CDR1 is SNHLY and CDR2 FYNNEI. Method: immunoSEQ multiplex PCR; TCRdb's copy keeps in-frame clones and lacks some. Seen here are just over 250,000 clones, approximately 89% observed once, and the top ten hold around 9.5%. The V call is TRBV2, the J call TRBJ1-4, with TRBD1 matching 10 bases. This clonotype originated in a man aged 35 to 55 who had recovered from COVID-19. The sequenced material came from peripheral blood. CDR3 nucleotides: TGTGCCAGAGGGACAGGGGCGACTAATGAAAAACTGTTTTTT. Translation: CARGTGATNEKLFF.